This T cell receptor (beta chain) stems from a study of T cells after yellow fever vaccination. Notes on this clonotype: Its antigen is undetermined.

General study points: Detected again after the booster were most primary-vaccination clones, at approximately 96% CD4 and approximately 85% CD8.

TCRdb re-called the 5' RACE reads with MiXCR, one entry per CDR3 protein. The data contain 150,000 to 200,000 distinct CDR3 sequences, approximately 10% of them singletons. In germline, CDR1 is SQVTM, CDR2 ANQGSEA. The CDR3 contains 12 residues. Trimming took 3 bases from V and 3 from J, leaving 9 bases between them. The sequences come from CD8+ T cells sorted from PBMCs, collected 15 days after the yellow fever booster vaccination. This clonotype was sampled from a young man who received the YFV17D yellow fever vaccine. The gene calls are TRBV29-1 and TRBJ2-7; D gene unclear. The DNA for the CDR3 is TGCAGCGTTGAGGAAAACAACTACGAGCAGTACTTC. Its translation: CSVEENNYEQYF.